This T cell receptor beta chain originates from a study of blood T cell repertoires in COVID-19. Study information: Donors in the United States, Italy and Spain gave samples during acute or convalescent COVID-19.

CDR1 is SGHRS, CDR2 YFSETQ, per germline. V lost 4 bases to trimming and J lost 6 bases; unmatched junction nucleotides: 6. The CDR3 covers 14 residues. Clones were sequenced by immunoSEQ multiplex PCR, and TCRdb holds only the in-frame ones, with some missing. The profile shows under 200,000 clones, roughly 90% of them singletons. J is TRBJ2-2 and V is TRBV5-1; the match to TRBD1 covers 7 bases. Input material: peripheral blood. This receptor was obtained from a man aged 45-60 years with acute or convalescent COVID-19. CDR3 protein: CASSRGQVPGELFF. The DNA for the CDR3 is TGCGCCAGCAGCCGCGGACAGGTCCCCGGGGAGCTGTTTTTT.